This T cell receptor beta chain was retrieved from a study of cytomegalovirus exposure and HLA in healthy donors. Study conclusions and caveats: An Asian-associated ancestry cluster reportedly showed fewer N-insertions than the roughly 670-donor mean in a later analysis. Among TCR beta chains, those listed as cytomegalovirus-associated numbered about 150.

PCR employed 60 Vbeta and 13 Jbeta primers. TCRdb's copy holds only in-frame clones and misses some; the assay was immunoSEQ multiplex PCR. Among about 89,000 clones listed, roughly four fifths were seen once. Trimming stripped 1 base from V and 0 bases from J, with 8 bases between. This CDR3 has 14 residues. The germline gives CDR1 SGHRS, CDR2 YFSETQ. This clone was counted only a few times. What it binds is unknown. Donors sampled were nominally healthy, though unrecorded immune exposures were likely. The receptor was derived from a man aged 25 to 45 in good health and CMV-seronegative. Sequenced input: PBMCs. J is TRBJ2-7 and V is TRBV5-1; D is uncertain. In DNA form, the CDR3 reads TGCGCCAGCAGCTTGACCTATAGCTCCTACGAGCAGTACTTC. It translates to CASSLTYSSYEQYF.